This TCR beta chain was captured in a study of blood T cell repertoires in COVID-19. Whole-study context: Sample material is recorded as cDNA or gDNA derived from T cells, B-cell-depleted T cells, or PBMCs.

Looked up from germline, CDR1 is WNHNN and CDR2 is SYGVQD (reference sequence). The CDR3 runs to 15 residues. Trimming cost V 0 bases and J 4 bases, with 12 bases left between them. Participants came from roughly 25 US areas, aged roughly 18 to 90 years. The study assigned cohorts using participant-reported clinical history. Donors in Cohort 3 counted as recovered after two negative PCRs, clearance, or symptom resolution. The repertoire was sequenced with immunoSEQ multiplex PCR; TCRdb's copy has only in-frame clones and lacks some. The sample has 400,000 or so clones, approximately 92% seen once. The sequence derives from a young man who had recovered from COVID-19. Sequences were obtained from PBMCs or T cells enriched from blood (not recorded which). This chain connects TRBV10-1 to TRBJ1-1, with a weak D call TRBD1 (6 bases). CDR3 sequence: CASSESQGKATEAFF. The CDR3 bases are TGCGCCAGCAGTGAGTCGCAGGGGAAGGCCACTGAAGCTTTCTTT.